The sequence of this TCR beta chain was determined in a study of T cells in Graves' hyperthyroidism and ophthalmopathy. RNA transcripts served as the template for amplifying TCR beta CDR3 regions. Carried out on the TCR CDR3, a first-round RT-PCR used the HTBI primer set. MiXCR was run by TCRdb on the multiplex PCR reads, yielding one entry per CDR3 protein. The sample yields about 700,000 distinct CDR3 sequences, 11% to 15% seen once. V gave up 1 base and J gave up 3 bases, with 13 bases separating them. This CDR3 region has 15 residues. Germline V CDR1 and CDR2: SGHTA, FQGNSA. At least ten counts were recorded for this clonotype. Extraction of PBMCs used 10 ml of fresh peripheral blood.

The chain has TRBV7-2 and TRBJ2-7; D gene uncertain. The TCR originated in a woman aged 18-35 years with Graves' hyperthyroidism. The sequenced sample consisted of blood. The CDR3 DNA reads as TGTGCCAGCAGCTTAGTGGGCAGTGAAATCTACGAGCAGTACTTC. Protein product: CASSLVGSEIYEQYF.